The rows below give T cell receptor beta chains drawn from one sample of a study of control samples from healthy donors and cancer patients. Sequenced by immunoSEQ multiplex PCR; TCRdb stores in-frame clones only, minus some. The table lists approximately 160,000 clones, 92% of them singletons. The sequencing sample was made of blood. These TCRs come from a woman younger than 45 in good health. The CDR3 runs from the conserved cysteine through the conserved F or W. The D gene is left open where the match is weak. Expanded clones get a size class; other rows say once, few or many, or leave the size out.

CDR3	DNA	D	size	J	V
CASSQAGVGTGELFF	TGCGCCAGCAGCCAAGCGGGAGTTGGTACCGGGGAGCTGTTTTTT	-	-	TRBJ2-2	TRBV4-3
CASRGSRWVEQFF	TGTGCCAGTCGTGGGTCGAGGTGGGTTGAGCAGTTCTTC	-	-	TRBJ2-1	TRBV19
CASTLDRGEAFF	TGTGCCAGCACCCTGGACAGGGGGGAAGCTTTCTTT	TRBD1	-	TRBJ1-1	TRBV2
CASSPPGNEQYF	TGCGCCAGCAGCCCACCCGGAAACGAGCAGTACTTC	-	-	TRBJ2-7	TRBV4-1
CASSEDTGELFF	TGTGCCAGCAGTGAGGACACCGGGGAGCTGTTTTTT	-	-	TRBJ2-2	TRBV2
CASSFTGIRTEKLFF	TGTGCCAGCAGCTTCACAGGGATCAGAACTGAAAAACTGTTTTTT	-	-	TRBJ1-4	TRBV9
CASSPTTGSAEAFF	TGTGCCAGCTCACCAACGACAGGTTCTGCTGAAGCTTTCTTT	-	-	TRBJ1-1	TRBV18
CASSPTDTEAFF	TGTGCCAGCTCACCGACAGACACTGAAGCTTTCTTT	-	-	TRBJ1-1	TRBV18
CASSRSLGRADTQYF	TGTGCCAGCAGCCGCAGCCTTGGAAGGGCGGATACGCAGTATTTT	-	-	TRBJ2-3	TRBV7-3
CASSPGADSREQFF	TGTGCCAGCAGCCCCGGGGCCGATTCCCGTGAGCAGTTCTTC	-	-	TRBJ2-1	TRBV7-3
CASSSLAGGNIQYF	TGTGCCAGCAGTTCACTAGCGGGAGGTAACATTCAGTACTTC	TRBD2	-	TRBJ2-4	TRBV6-6
CASSQDQGYEQYF	TGCGCCAGCAGCCAAGACCAGGGCTACGAGCAGTACTTC	-	-	TRBJ2-7	TRBV4-1
CASSMRLVSLGPGELFF	TGTGCCAGTAGTATGCGACTGGTTTCCCTCGGCCCCGGGGAGCTGTTTTTT	-	few	TRBJ2-2	TRBV19
CASSISGSTGELFF	TGTGCCAGTAGTATAAGTGGGAGTACCGGGGAGCTGTTTTTT	-	-	TRBJ2-2	TRBV19
CASSLVGRETQYF	TGCGCCAGCAGCCTGGTGGGGCGTGAGACCCAGTACTTC	-	-	TRBJ2-5	TRBV5-1
CASSRNPSENYEQYF	TGTGCCAGCAGTCGAAACCCTAGCGAGAACTACGAGCAGTACTTC	-	-	TRBJ2-7	TRBV7-2
CASSQGTSGTYEQYF	TGCGCCAGCAGCCAAGGGACTAGCGGAACCTACGAGCAGTACTTC	TRBD2	-	TRBJ2-7	TRBV4-1
CASSERTGPYEQYF	TGTGCCAGCAGCGAAAGGACAGGACCCTACGAGCAGTACTTC	TRBD1	-	TRBJ2-7	TRBV9
CASSQTSGRTGELFF	TGTGCCAGCAGTCAGACTAGCGGGAGGACCGGGGAGCTGTTTTTT	TRBD2	-	TRBJ2-2	TRBV6-2/TRBV6-3
CASSLVGGSNQPQHF	TGTGCCAGCAGCTTGGTTGGAGGTAGCAATCAGCCCCAGCATTTT	-	-	TRBJ1-5	TRBV27
CASSLAGERNIQYF	TGTGCCAGCAGCTTAGCGGGGGAAAGAAACATTCAGTACTTC	-	-	TRBJ2-4	TRBV11-3
CASSSLLNTEAFF	TGTGCCAGCAGTTCTCTACTGAACACTGAAGCTTTCTTT	-	-	TRBJ1-1	TRBV28
CASSQFPRTGMNTEAFF	TGTGCCAGCAGCCAATTCCCTCGGACAGGGATGAACACTGAAGCTTTCTTT	TRBD1	-	TRBJ1-1	TRBV16
CASSRTSQSSYEQYF	TGCGCCAGCAGCCGGACTAGTCAAAGCTCCTACGAGCAGTACTTC	TRBD2	-	TRBJ2-7	TRBV4-1
CATSDSHWTEDYGYTF	TGTGCCACCAGTGATTCCCATTGGACGGAGGACTATGGCTACACCTTC	-	-	TRBJ1-2	TRBV24-1
CATSGQAGELFF	TGTGCCACCAGTGGACAGGCCGGGGAGCTGTTTTTT	-	-	TRBJ2-2	TRBV24-1
CASSLRSGISNQPQHF	TGTGCCAGCAGTTTACGTAGCGGTATTAGCAATCAGCCCCAGCATTTT	-	-	TRBJ1-5	TRBV27
CASSSTDSYGYTF	TGTGCCAGCAGCTCTACGGACAGCTATGGCTACACCTTC	-	-	TRBJ1-2	TRBV28